The 11 T cell receptor beta chains in this list originate from one sample, sequenced in a study of cytomegalovirus exposure and HLA in healthy donors. The PCR had 60 Vbeta and 13 Jbeta primers. Repertoires were generated with immunoSEQ multiplex PCR, while TCRdb's copy carries only in-frame clones and drops some. The repertoire holds under 200,000 clones, with approximately 80% as singletons. Material for sequencing was PBMCs. These receptor sequences come from a male donor in good health and CMV-seropositive.

The chain links TRBV6-4 to TRBJ1-5, with D unresolved. Germline CDR1 reads MRHNA; CDR2 reads SNTAGT. The CDR3 has 12 residues. V shed 3 bases and J shed 9 bases, with 9 bases lying between them. The CDR3 sequence: CASSEYGGPQHF. The CDR3 nucleotides read TGTGCCAGCAGTGAGTACGGTGGGCCCCAGCATTTT.

This clone was seen just once. The gene calls are TRBV11-3 and TRBJ2-3, with TRBD2 as a possible D gene (6 bases). Trimming shortened V by 0 bases and J by 6 bases, and 13 bases separated the two germline ends. From germline, CDR1 is SGHNT and CDR2 YENEEA. CDR3 length: 15 amino acids. CDR3 sequence (DNA): TGTGCCAGCAGCTTAGATCGGACTATGGGGGATACGCAGTATTTT. It translates to CASSLDRTMGDTQYF.

A single count supports this clone. The rearrangement joins TRBV2 to TRBJ2-3; D call uncertain. V was pared by 7 bases and J by 8 bases, with 13 bases between. This CDR3 contains 12 residues. Germline V gene sequence: CDR1 SNHLY, CDR2 FYNNEI. The CDR3 reads CASILPPGTQYF. For the CDR3, the DNA is TGTGCCAGCATCCTTCCGCCCGGTACGCAGTATTTT.

The genes are TRBV28 and TRBJ1-1; D remains ambiguous. CDR3 length equals 14 residues. The germline V gene encodes CDR1 MDHEN and CDR2 SYDVKM. The V end was cut by 1 base, the J end by 0 bases, with 6 bases between. This CDR3 is CASSLSQMNTEAFF. In DNA form, the CDR3 reads TGTGCCAGCAGTTTATCCCAAATGAACACTGAAGCTTTCTTT. The full variable domain, in which reference TRBV28 and TRBJ1-1 provide the parts outside the CDR3, is DVKVTQSSRYLVKRTGEKVFLECVQDMDHENMFWYRQDPGLGLRLIYFSYDVKMKEKGDIPEGYSVSREKKERFSLILESASTNQTSMYLCASSLSQMNTEAFFGQGTRLTVV.

This clone has just a few counts. The chain recombines TRBV5-1 with TRBJ1-1; TRBD1 matches 7 bases. This CDR3 region has 15 residues. Germline V gene data show CDR1 as SGHRS and CDR2 as YFSETQ. V trimming: 4 bases; J trimming: 5 bases; junction bases outside the gene matches: 11. CDR3 nucleotide sequence: TGCGCCAGCAGCATAGCAGGGGGAGTACAGACTGAAGCTTTCTTT. Amino acids: CASSIAGGVQTEAFF.

The chain uses TRBV6-1 and TRBJ2-2; the match to TRBD1 covers 8 bases. The V and J ends lost 6 bases and 0 bases, in that order; junction bases with no gene match: 9. This CDR3 has 17 residues. Germline V gives CDR1 MNHNS, CDR2 SASEGT. CDR3 sequence reads: CASREPPDRANTGELFF. CDR3 coding DNA: TGTGCCAGCAGAGAACCCCCGGACAGGGCGAACACCGGGGAGCTGTTTTTT.

This clone was detected once. The chain employs TRBV7-2 and TRBJ2-7; 7 nucleotides align to TRBD1. Per the germline V gene, CDR1 is SGHTA and CDR2 is FQGNSA. This CDR3 region has 15 residues. V trimming: 3 bases; J trimming: 3 bases; junction bases outside the gene matches: 8. This chain's CDR3 is CASSFTTGSFYEQYF. CDR3 nucleotide sequence: TGTGCCAGCAGCTTCACGACAGGGTCCTTCTACGAGCAGTACTTC. Based on the CDR3 plus reference TRBV7-2 and TRBJ2-7, the full variable domain is GAGVSQSPSNKVTEKGKDVELRCDPISGHTALYWYRQSLGQGLEFLIYFQGNSAPDKSGLPSDRFSAERTGGSVSTLTIQRTQQEDSAVYLCASSFTTGSFYEQYFGPGTRLTVT.

This clone has only one observation. V and J are TRBV7-8 and TRBJ2-5; 9 bases are shared with TRBD2. The V and J ends lost 3 bases and 3 bases, in that order; junction bases with no gene match: 8. CDR1 and CDR2 (germline): SGHVS, FQNEAQ. CDR3 length equals 16 residues. Here the CDR3 DNA reads TGTGCCAGCAGCTTTGGACCGGGACTAGCAAAAGAGACCCAGTACTTC. Protein product: CASSFGPGLAKETQYF.

This clone came up once. The chain links TRBV28 to TRBJ2-3; 7 nucleotides align to TRBD2. Germline lookup yields CDR1 MDHEN and CDR2 SYDVKM. J was trimmed by 5 bases and V by 5 bases; bases with no gene match: 10. The length of the CDR3 is 15 residues. The CDR3 DNA reads as TGTGCCAGCAGTGGAGCGGGGTCGCTTGGAGATACGCAGTATTTT. It codes for CASSGAGSLGDTQYF.

CDR3 amino acids: CASSSAGAEAFF. DNA of the CDR3: TGTGCCAGCAGCTCCGCCGGGGCTGAAGCTTTCTTT. V is TRBV7-9 and J is TRBJ1-1; no clear D gene. Germline values: CDR1 SEHNR, CDR2 FQNEAQ (reference sequence). This CDR3 has 12 residues. With 4 bases removed from V and 6 bases from J, the gap between germline ends came to 9 bases.

The chain is built from TRBV5-1 and TRBJ2-3, with a weak D call TRBD2 (6 bases). The CDR3 extends over 21 amino acids. Trimming cost V 0 bases and J 1 base, with 27 bases left between them. CDR1 and CDR2 from the germline V gene are SGHRS and YFSETQ. CDR3 region: CASSLARFDGGNSIRTDTQYF. The DNA of the CDR3 is TGCGCCAGCAGCTTGGCCCGCTTTGACGGGGGTAACTCTATTCGCACAGATACGCAGTATTTT.